Listed below are T cell receptor beta chains from one sample, sequenced in a study of blood T cell repertoires in COVID-19. Profiling relied on immunoSEQ multiplex PCR, and the TCRdb table lists in-frame clones only, not all of them. The sample consists of about 200,000 clones, 78% of them appearing once. Sequenced: peripheral blood. These receptors all stem from a woman of 80 years or more with active or convalescent COVID-19. Each CDR3 is given with its conserved first and last residue. The D gene is left open where the match is weak. For some rows the clone size is stated as once, few or many, or as a class when expanded; others skip it.

d_gene,j_gene,abundance,v_gene,CDR3aa,CDR3nt
.,TRBJ1-5,.,TRBV30,CAWSVTGTEPQHF,TGTGCCTGGAGTGTAACTGGGACTGAGCCCCAGCATTTT
TRBD1,TRBJ1-2,.,TRBV6-5,CASRVTGSYGYTF,TGTGCCAGCAGGGTGACAGGGAGTTATGGCTACACCTTC
.,TRBJ1-4,few,TRBV28,CASSPSAGSNEKLFF,TGTGCCAGCAGTCCATCGGCGGGATCTAATGAAAAACTGTTTTTT
TRBD1,TRBJ1-1,.,TRBV6-5,CASYAMTGADTEAFF,TGTGCCAGTTATGCCATGACAGGGGCCGACACTGAAGCTTTCTTT
TRBD1,TRBJ1-5,.,TRBV28,CASSRDRGRQPQHF,TGTGCCAGCAGTCGAGACAGGGGGCGTCAGCCCCAGCATTTT
.,TRBJ1-5,.,TRBV5-1,CASSLAPRQEPQHF,TGCGCCAGCAGCTTGGCTCCCAGGCAAGAGCCCCAGCATTTT
.,TRBJ1-6,.,TRBV7-9,CASSLEFYRGTSYNSPLHF,TGTGCCAGCAGCTTAGAATTTTATAGGGGAACCTCCTATAATTCACCCCTCCACTTT
.,TRBJ2-2,.,TRBV6-5,CASSYQQNTGELFF,TGTGCCAGCAGTTACCAACAGAACACCGGGGAGCTGTTTTTT
.,TRBJ1-2,.,TRBV10-3,CAISEPEAETIHGYTF,TGTGCCATCAGTGAGCCGGAGGCAGAGACGATACATGGCTACACCTTC
.,TRBJ1-2,few,TRBV4-3,CASSQGWQEDGYTF,TGCGCCAGCAGCCAAGGCTGGCAGGAAGATGGCTACACCTTC
.,TRBJ1-2,.,TRBV3-1/TRBV3-2,CASSQTQGANYGYTF,TGTGCCAGCAGTCAAACACAGGGCGCTAACTATGGCTACACCTTC
.,TRBJ1-2,.,TRBV10-3,CAIRNEGYGYTF,TGTGCCATCAGGAATGAGGGATATGGCTACACCTTC
.,TRBJ1-2,once,TRBV7-9,CASSPFGVGEQGYGYTF,TGTGCCAGCAGCCCCTTTGGTGTCGGGGAACAGGGCTATGGCTACACCTTC
TRBD2,TRBJ2-3,.,TRBV19,CASSISRLAGAIDTQYF,TGTGCCAGTAGTATTAGTCGACTAGCGGGGGCTATAGATACGCAGTATTTT
.,TRBJ2-7,.,TRBV3-1/TRBV3-2,CASSNAGAPLVYEQYF,TGTGCCAGCAGTAATGCAGGGGCCCCTTTGGTCTACGAGCAGTACTTC
.,TRBJ2-3,once,TRBV7-3,CASSPWGGGAPDTQYF,TGTGCCAGCAGCCCCTGGGGGGGCGGGGCCCCAGATACGCAGTATTTT
.,TRBJ1-1,.,TRBV5-6,CASSLVVSAFF,TGTGCCAGCAGCTTGGTTGTCTCAGCTTTCTTT
.,TRBJ1-5,.,TRBV6-2/TRBV6-3,CASSYGQWGNQPQHF,TGTGCCAGCAGTTACGGACAGTGGGGCAATCAGCCCCAGCATTTT
.,TRBJ1-1,.,TRBV9,CASSVLAGYTEAFF,TGTGCCAGCAGCGTTTTGGCAGGGTACACTGAAGCTTTCTTT
.,TRBJ1-2,.,TRBV28,CASRILRGYGYTF,TGTGCCAGCAGAATTCTTAGGGGGTATGGCTACACCTTC
TRBD1,TRBJ1-5,.,TRBV5-6,CASSGTGEGYNQPQHF,TGTGCCAGCAGCGGAACAGGGGAAGGTTACAATCAGCCCCAGCATTTT
TRBD2,TRBJ2-7,.,TRBV2,CASSESSGDYYEQYF,TGTGCCAGCAGTGAATCCAGCGGGGATTACTACGAGCAGTACTTC
.,TRBJ1-6,.,TRBV9,CASSVGGENSPLHF,TGTGCCAGCAGCGTAGGGGGGGAGAATTCACCCCTCCACTTT
.,TRBJ1-2,.,TRBV19,CASTHVYRFGYTF,TGTGCCAGTACGCATGTCTATCGGTTTGGCTACACCTTC
TRBD1,TRBJ2-3,.,TRBV6-2/TRBV6-3,CASSSGQGADTQYF,TGTGCCAGCAGTTCCGGACAGGGCGCAGATACGCAGTATTTT
TRBD1,TRBJ1-1,.,TRBV5-1,CASSSQGSVTEAFF,TGCGCCAGCAGCTCACAGGGGAGTGTCACTGAAGCTTTCTTT
TRBD2,TRBJ2-6,once,TRBV19,CASSIDTSGGIPGANVLTF,TGTGCCAGTAGTATAGATACTAGCGGGGGGATCCCCGGGGCCAACGTCCTGACTTTC
.,TRBJ1-1,.,TRBV5-4,CASSLYRARPRGTEAFF,TGTGCCAGCAGCTTGTACAGGGCGCGCCCAAGAGGGACTGAAGCTTTCTTT
.,TRBJ1-2,once,TRBV29-1,CSVEGHEMFYGYTF,TGCAGCGTTGAGGGCCACGAAATGTTCTATGGCTACACCTTC
.,TRBJ1-4,.,TRBV7-8,CASSLALSEKLFF,TGTGCCAGCAGCTTAGCGCTGAGCGAAAAACTGTTTTTT
TRBD1,TRBJ1-2,.,TRBV5-6,CASSPVGQRNGYTF,TGTGCCAGCAGCCCCGTGGGACAGAGAAATGGCTACACCTTC
TRBD2,TRBJ2-1,.,TRBV11-3,CASSFGGSSGYNEQFF,TGTGCCAGCAGCTTTGGCGGGTCTAGCGGTTACAATGAGCAGTTCTTC
TRBD1,TRBJ1-2,.,TRBV28,CASSLPGGEDGGYTF,TGTGCCAGCAGTTTACCAGGGGGCGAGGATGGAGGCTACACCTTC
TRBD2,TRBJ2-3,.,TRBV5-5,CASSLGTTGDTQYF,TGTGCCAGCAGCTTAGGGACTACGGGCGATACGCAGTATTTT
TRBD2,TRBJ2-3,.,TRBV3-1/TRBV3-2,CASSQVTSGADTQYF,TGTGCCAGCAGCCAAGTTACTAGCGGCGCAGATACGCAGTATTTT
.,TRBJ2-3,.,TRBV28,CASRSGATSNTDTQYF,TGTGCCAGCAGATCAGGGGCCACTTCTAACACAGATACGCAGTATTTT
.,TRBJ2-2,once,TRBV18,CASSRRQVTSNTGELFF,TGTGCCAGCTCGCGTAGACAGGTTACCTCGAACACCGGGGAGCTGTTTTTT
.,TRBJ2-6,once,TRBV5-1,CASSVPGVSGANVLTF,TGCGCCAGCAGCGTCCCGGGTGTCTCTGGGGCCAACGTCCTGACTTTC
.,TRBJ1-4,.,TRBV5-1,CASSRDSNEKLFF,TGCGCCAGCAGCCGGGACTCTAATGAAAAACTGTTTTTT
.,TRBJ2-1,.,TRBV5-1,CASGLGGTHGADEQFF,TGCGCCAGCGGTTTGGGTGGGACACATGGGGCCGATGAGCAGTTCTTC
TRBD2,TRBJ2-3,.,TRBV5-1,CASSLSGKGTDTQYF,TGCGCCAGCAGCTTGAGCGGGAAGGGCACAGATACGCAGTATTTT
.,TRBJ2-7,.,TRBV5-1,CASSPGSAYEQYF,TGCGCCAGCAGTCCCGGGTCCGCCTACGAGCAGTACTTC
.,TRBJ1-5,.,TRBV5-1,CASSLGGSNQPQHF,TGCGCCAGCAGCTTAGGCGGTAGCAATCAGCCCCAGCATTTT
.,TRBJ1-1,.,TRBV19,CASSIWDKNTEAFF,TGTGCCAGTAGTATTTGGGACAAGAACACTGAAGCTTTCTTT
TRBD2,TRBJ2-3,.,TRBV9,CASSVGVGSGGYADTQYF,TGTGCCAGCAGCGTAGGGGTCGGTAGCGGGGGGTATGCAGATACGCAGTATTTT
.,TRBJ1-6,.,TRBV30,CAWSVPPQSSTLHF,TGTGCCTGGAGTGTACCCCCCCAATCGAGCACCCTCCACTTT
TRBD2,TRBJ2-3,.,TRBV4-3,CASSQVSGGDFTDTQYF,TGCGCCAGCAGCCAAGTTAGCGGGGGGGATTTTACAGATACGCAGTATTTT
TRBD1,TRBJ1-3,.,TRBV11-2,CASSSGTGYSGNTIYF,TGTGCCAGCAGCTCGGGGACAGGTTACTCTGGAAACACCATATATTTT
.,TRBJ2-2,.,TRBV9,CASSPIDSNTGELFF,TGTGCCAGCAGCCCCATAGATTCTAACACCGGGGAGCTGTTTTTT
.,TRBJ2-7,.,TRBV5-6,CASSRDKGLYSYEQYF,TGTGCCAGCAGCCGTGACAAGGGGCTCTACTCCTACGAGCAGTACTTC
.,TRBJ1-3,many,TRBV11-3,CASSLGLGNTIYF,TGTGCCAGCAGCTTAGGGCTTGGAAACACCATATATTTT
TRBD1,TRBJ2-5,.,TRBV3-1/TRBV3-2,CASSLRTGGETQYF,TGTGCCAGCAGCCTCCGGACAGGGGGCGAGACCCAGTACTTC
.,TRBJ2-7,.,TRBV4-3,CASSQVPGENYEQYF,TGCGCCAGCAGCCAAGTTCCAGGGGAAAACTACGAGCAGTACTTC
TRBD2,TRBJ2-1,.,TRBV10-2,CASRPGLAGGRSYNEQFF,TGCGCCAGCAGACCGGGACTAGCGGGGGGGCGGTCCTACAATGAGCAGTTCTTC
TRBD1,TRBJ1-4,.,TRBV5-4,CASSPDRGASEKLFF,TGTGCCAGCAGCCCGGACAGGGGGGCGAGTGAAAAACTGTTTTTT
TRBD2,TRBJ2-3,few,TRBV5-1,CASSSFAGGPSTQYF,TGCGCCAGCAGCTCATTTGCGGGGGGGCCTAGTACGCAGTATTTT
.,TRBJ1-4,.,TRBV6-5,CASRPRPNEKLFF,TGTGCCAGCAGACCCAGGCCTAATGAAAAACTGTTTTTT
TRBD1,TRBJ1-5,.,TRBV7-9,CASSFGTGFGQPQHF,TGTGCCAGCAGCTTCGGGACAGGGTTTGGACAGCCCCAGCATTTT
.,TRBJ2-1,few,TRBV9,CASSVEKGQHYNEQFF,TGTGCCAGCAGCGTAGAGAAAGGACAGCACTACAATGAGCAGTTCTTC